A single sample is the source of the 20 T cell receptor beta chains below, sequenced in a study of OX40 agonist ivuxolimab in advanced cancers. The method was immunoSEQ multiplex PCR; TCRdb's version includes in-frame clones alone and lacks a portion of them. In the table there are tens of thousands of clones, approximately 94% of which are singletons. Sequenced material: CD4+ or CD8+ T cells sorted from blood, taken in a trial of the OX40 agonist ivuxolimab. These receptors all stem from an adult with an advanced solid tumor such as melanoma, head and neck, liver or kidney cancer.

The V gene is TRBV14, the J gene TRBJ2-7, with D perhaps matching TRBD2 (6 bases). V dropped 2 bases and J dropped 1 base, with 15 bases sitting between them. The CDR3 covers 16 residues. Germline assignment: CDR1 SGHDN and CDR2 FVKESK. As DNA, the CDR3 is TGTGCCAGCAGCCAATCGCCGGGACTTTTTTCCTACGAGCAGTACTTC. This translates into CASSQSPGLFSYEQYF.

This chain uses TRBV5-1 with TRBJ1-1; D gene uncertain. This CDR3 spans 15 amino acids. Trimming stripped 0 bases from V and 6 bases from J, with 15 bases between. Germline V CDR1 and CDR2: SGHRS, YFSETQ. The CDR3 loop reads CASSLEVLSRSEAFF. For the CDR3, the DNA is TGCGCCAGCAGCTTGGAAGTGCTAAGTAGATCTGAAGCTTTCTTT. Variable domain in full (rest from reference TRBV5-1 and TRBJ1-1): KAGVTQTPRYLIKTRGQQVTLSCSPISGHRSVSWYQQTPGQGLQFLFEYFSETQRNKGNFPGRFSGRQFSNSRSEMNVSTLELGDSALYLCASSLEVLSRSEAFFGQGTRLTVV.

The V and J genes are TRBV27 and TRBJ2-5; 7 bases align to TRBD2. CDR1 and CDR2 (germline): MNHEY, SMNVEV (reference sequence). The CDR3 is 15 amino acids. V was pared by 0 bases and J by 1 base, with 2 bases of the junction left unmatched. In nucleotides, the CDR3 is TGTGCCAGCAGTTTATCGGGGAGGGGCCAAGAGACCCAGTACTTC. Its translation is CASSLSGRGQETQYF.

The J gene is TRBJ2-7, the V gene TRBV7-7; D gene uncertain. V lost 2 bases and J 6 bases, leaving 20 bases between the germline ends. CDR1 and CDR2 from the germline V gene are SSHAT and FNYEAQ (reference sequence). The CDR3 is made up of 16 amino acids. The CDR3 here is CASSLLDRGVVGEQYF. CDR3 sequence (DNA): TGTGCCAGCAGCTTATTGGACCGTGGGGTAGTGGGCGAGCAGTACTTC.

This chain joins TRBV19 and TRBJ1-2, with a possible D match to TRBD1 (5 bases). This CDR3 has 16 amino acids. In germline, CDR1 is LNHDA, CDR2 SQIVND (reference sequence). V dropped 8 bases and J dropped 4 bases, with 23 bases sitting between them. The CDR3 region is CASSTRGEYQLYGYTF. In DNA form, the CDR3 reads TGTGCCAGTTCGACTAGAGGGGAGTACCAACTCTATGGCTACACCTTC.

This chain connects TRBV28 to TRBJ2-7; 8 nucleotides align to TRBD1. J lost 3 bases, V lost 1 base, and 5 bases had no gene match. Germline lookup yields CDR1 MDHEN and CDR2 SYDVKM. This CDR3 spans 15 amino acids. This CDR3 is CASSLFRTGYYEQYF. CDR3 DNA sequence: TGTGCCAGCAGTTTATTTCGGACAGGGTACTACGAGCAGTACTTC.

CDR3 residues: CASASGGISYEQYF. The CDR3 bases are TGTGCCAGTGCTAGCGGGGGGATTTCCTACGAGCAGTACTTC. V and J are TRBV19 and TRBJ2-7; 11 nucleotides match TRBD2. The CDR3 contains 14 residues. The germline V gene has CDR1 LNHDA and CDR2 SQIVND (reference sequence). V lost 8 bases and J lost 1; bases outside the gene matches: 4.

This chain uses TRBV27 with TRBJ2-7; the D call may be TRBD1 or TRBD2 (6 bases each). V lost 3 bases, J lost 3 bases, and 9 bases lay in between. Germline loops: CDR1 MNHEY, CDR2 SMNVEV (reference sequence). The CDR3 length is 13 residues. This CDR3 is CASSFEGGYEQYF. For the CDR3, the DNA is TGTGCCAGCAGTTTTGAGGGGGGCTACGAGCAGTACTTC.

This clone was recorded only once. This chain links TRBV9 with TRBJ2-7; 7 bases line up with TRBD2. Trimming took 0 bases from V and 4 from J; bases not matched to a gene: 10. The CDR3 runs to 16 residues. In germline, CDR1 is SGDLS, CDR2 YYNGEE. The CDR3 DNA is TGTGCCAGCAGCGTAGTGGCCAGCGGGGATAGGTACGAGCAGTACTTC. This translates into CASSVVASGDRYEQYF.

This chain connects TRBV6-5 to TRBJ2-7, with D unclear. Trimming stripped 5 bases from V and 5 bases from J, with 13 bases between. The CDR3 totals 13 residues. Germline V lookup: CDR1 MNHEY, CDR2 SVGAGI. The chain's CDR3 is CASSNRQPDEQYF. CDR3 in DNA: TGTGCCAGCAGTAACCGTCAACCGGACGAGCAGTACTTC.

This clone occurred once. The chain recombines TRBV5-6 with TRBJ1-5; 8 bases agree with TRBD1. J lost 1 base, V lost 7 bases, and 7 bases had no gene match. The germline gives CDR1 SGHDT, CDR2 YYEEEE. CDR3 length: 15 amino acids. For the CDR3, the DNA is TGTGCCAGCGGTTACGGGACAGGCAGCAATCAGCCCCAGCATTTT. Encoded protein: CASGYGTGSNQPQHF.

The rearrangement joins TRBV27 to TRBJ1-4, with TRBD1 matching over 8 bases. CDR1 is MNHEY, CDR2 SMNVEV, per germline (reference sequence). J gave up 2 bases and V 4 bases, and 3 bases lay outside the gene matches. CDR3 length: 15 amino acids. The CDR3 reads CASSYRQGTNEKLFF. CDR3 sequence (DNA): TGTGCCAGCAGTTATAGACAGGGGACTAATGAAAAACTGTTTTTT. The complete variable domain, with remaining parts taken from reference TRBV27 and TRBJ1-4, reads EAQVTQNPRYLITVTGKKLTVTCSQNMNHEYMSWYRQDPGLGLRQIYYSMNVEVTDKGDVPEGYKVSRKEKRNFPLILESPSPNQTSLYFCASSYRQGTNEKLFFGSGTQLSVL.

The chain carries TRBV4-1 and TRBJ1-1; D ambiguous. Per the germline V gene, CDR1 is MGHRA and CDR2 is YSYEKL. V was clipped by 0 bases and J by 0 bases, with 5 bases between them. The CDR3 extends over 14 amino acids. The CDR3 spells CASSQDSLNTEAFF. The DNA of the CDR3 is TGCGCCAGCAGCCAAGACAGCCTGAACACTGAAGCTTTCTTT.

The rearrangement joins TRBV6-6 to TRBJ2-7; tentatively, D is TRBD1 (6 bases). The CDR3 is made up of 13 amino acids. Germline V lookup: CDR1 MNHNY, CDR2 SVGAGI (reference sequence). V dropped 5 bases and J dropped 1 base, with 9 bases sitting between them. The CDR3, as DNA: TGTGCCAGCAGTCCGGGACAATCCTACGAGCAGTACTTC. Protein: CASSPGQSYEQYF.

The genes are TRBV28 and TRBJ2-3; 7 positions match TRBD2. V lost 3 bases and J lost 5; bases outside the gene matches: 14. CDR3 length: 17 residues. Germline values: CDR1 MDHEN, CDR2 SYDVKM. As DNA, the CDR3 is TGTGCCAGCAGTTTTCGGCTAGCGGATTCTCAAGGAGATACGCAGTATTTT. This sequence encodes CASSFRLADSQGDTQYF.

As for this clone: Different DNA sequences within this sample yield the same CDR3. The rearrangement uses TRBV19 and TRBJ1-1; D not certain. This CDR3 contains 13 residues. V dropped 3 bases and J dropped 1 base, with 6 bases sitting between them. Germline CDR1 is LNHDA and CDR2 is SQIVND (reference sequence). In DNA, the CDR3 is TGTGCCAGTAGTATCTCGGGGAACACTGAAGCTTTCTTT. It is translated as CASSISGNTEAFF.

The chain couples TRBV28 to TRBJ1-4; D not certain. This CDR3 has 12 amino acids. Trimming shortened V by 5 bases and J by 8 bases, and 9 bases separated the two germline ends. From germline, CDR1 is MDHEN and CDR2 SYDVKM. The CDR3, as DNA: TGTGCCAGCAGTCCCTACACCGAAAAACTGTTTTTT. The encoded protein is CASSPYTEKLFF.

This clone was seen just once. This chain joins TRBV7-3 and TRBJ2-1; 7 positions match TRBD2. This CDR3 spans 17 amino acids. The ends lost 1 base at V and 0 bases at J; junction bases unmatched: 6. The germline V gene has CDR1 SGHTA and CDR2 FQGTGA. CDR3 amino acids: CASSLIPGGSSYNEQFF. The DNA for the CDR3 is TGTGCCAGCAGCTTAATCCCTGGCGGGAGCTCCTACAATGAGCAGTTCTTC.

The chain employs TRBV7-6 and TRBJ2-5, with D possibly TRBD2 on 5 matching bases. Germline loops: CDR1 SGHVS, CDR2 FNYEAQ. The CDR3 is 16 residues long. Between the trimmed V and J ends, which lost 6 bases and 3 bases, there was a span of 20 bases. Here the CDR3 reads CASSPVSGFVEETQYF. The CDR3 nucleotides are TGTGCCAGCAGTCCGGTGTCGGGGTTTGTGGAAGAGACCCAGTACTTC.

This sequence joins TRBV14 and TRBJ2-1; the D is unclear. V dropped 5 bases and J dropped 0 bases, with 11 bases sitting between them. Germline V lookup: CDR1 SGHDN, CDR2 FVKESK. This CDR3 has 15 residues. In nucleotides, the CDR3 is TGTGCCAGCAGCGAAGCCCATAGCTCCTACAATGAGCAGTTCTTC. Its protein product is CASSEAHSSYNEQFF.